These T cell receptor beta chains were read from a single sample in a study of cytomegalovirus exposure and HLA in healthy donors. Method: immunoSEQ multiplex PCR; TCRdb's copy keeps in-frame clones and lacks some. The sample lists around 110,000 clones, around 80% seen once, with 3% in the top ten. Input material: PBMCs. The receptors derive from a woman younger than 35 in good health and CMV-seropositive. The CDR3 runs from the conserved cysteine through the conserved F or W. A D gene is named only where the DNA matches it firmly.

v_call d_call cdr3_length cdr3_aa
TRBV2 - 13 CASSHETNTEAFF
TRBV6-5 TRBD1 15 CASSYSGGAGYGYTF
TRBV15 - 14 CATSGVRARETQYF
TRBV7-9 - 13 CASSPPGHTEAFF
TRBV27 TRBD2 18 CASSLRQRASGRAEVQFF
TRBV27 - 14 CASSQRVFTGELFF
TRBV6-5 TRBD1 14 CASSRGTGNTEAFF
TRBV30 - 15 CATTSGVSYTDTQYF
TRBV10-1 TRBD2 18 CASSEGMMGLAGIGELFF
TRBV10-3 TRBD1 14 CAISAGTDSYEQYF
TRBV13 TRBD2 17 CASSLGTSGRLTYEQYF
TRBV7-3 TRBD2 19 CASSLRTSGRASGANVLTF
TRBV19 - 13 CASTSPRVNEQFF
TRBV6-5 TRBD1 15 CASSYSSGQGYEQYF
TRBV4-1 - 15 CASSQVGVKADTQYF
TRBV6-7 TRBD1 21 CASSYAGAGGDPYSNTGELFF
TRBV6-1 - 13 CALRDTNTGELFF
TRBV15 - 15 CATSRVFAGDYGYTF
TRBV28 - 17 CASRNLGGSEGRYGYTF
TRBV27 - 15 CASSLGGASGNTIYF
TRBV30 TRBD1 14 CAWTGTGANQPQHF
TRBV7-9 - 18 CASSLVRIGTFGNQPQYF
TRBV18 - 15 CASSRGTGPNYGYTF
TRBV28 - 15 CASSLFFRAKNIQYF
TRBV12-1 - 17 CASSFHPQTGLNTEAFF
TRBV5-1 TRBD2 17 CASSLGVAGEDYNEQFF
TRBV5-1 TRBD1 13 CASSQGQDYGYTF
TRBV7-9 - 15 CASSHKGVQRYGYTF
TRBV30 - 13 CAGDRFLGEKLFF
TRBV28 TRBD1 16 CASSFPTGVTTYEQYF
TRBV5-4 - 12 CASSSPGAEQFF
TRBV5-1 TRBD1 13 CASSIGQDTEAFF
TRBV6-5 - 14 CASSYSLATDTQYF
TRBV19 - 16 CASTVGLSRSYNEQFF
TRBV30 - 11 CACRDQETQYF
TRBV30 - 15 CAWSVRRRDNSPLHF
TRBV6-5 - 14 CASSSRGIRNTIYF
TRBV4-1 - 15 CASSLRKGMNTEAFF
TRBV10-3 - 14 CAISDAGLLNEQYF
TRBV5-6 - 14 CASSPGPGWAEAFF
TRBV15 - 15 CATSRDILGNQPQHF
TRBV27 TRBD1 14 CASSSGTGLNEQFF
TRBV2 TRBD1 14 CASRTNRGWTEAFF
TRBV6-5 - 11 CASESGEGYTF
TRBV11-3 - 13 CASSFQREETQYF
TRBV5-8 - 16 CASSHRAAPRADTQYF
TRBV5-1 - 14 CASSLREISYEQYF
TRBV5-1 TRBD2 15 CASSALASDYNEQFF
TRBV9 - 13 CASSVEGVTEAFF
TRBV5-1 TRBD2 16 CASSGRTSGPTDTQYF
TRBV7-9 TRBD2 15 CASSARTSGSYEQYF